A single sample is the source of the 22 T cell receptor beta chains below, sequenced in a study of blood T cell repertoires in COVID-19. The protocol was immunoSEQ multiplex PCR, while the TCRdb copy is restricted to in-frame clones and leaves out a portion. Found here are 230,000 or so clones, 75% to 90% of them singletons; the top ten hold 3.5% to 4.5%. Sequenced material: PBMCs or T cells enriched from blood (not recorded which). The origin of the receptors is a woman aged 35 to 49 with acute COVID-19.

V is TRBV19 and J is TRBJ1-1, with unresolved D. The germline V gene has CDR1 LNHDA and CDR2 SQIVND (reference sequence). The V end lost 0 bases, the J end lost 4 bases, and 12 bases lay between the germline ends. The CDR3 length is 15 residues. The CDR3, as DNA: TGTGCCAGTAGTATAGAGGGCAGTAGAATCACTGAAGCTTTCTTT. This translates into CASSIEGSRITEAFF.

A note on this clone: Other DNA sequences within the sample encode an identical CDR3. The chain links TRBV15 to TRBJ2-2; maybe TRBD1 (5 bases). This CDR3 is built from 14 residues. V was clipped by 2 bases and J by 2 bases, with 6 bases between them. Germline V gene data show CDR1 as LNHNV and CDR2 as YYDKDF (reference sequence). The CDR3 DNA is TGTGCCACCAGCAGACAGGGAAACACCGGGGAGCTGTTTTTT. Its translation: CATSRQGNTGELFF.

The chain uses TRBV5-4 and TRBJ2-1; 15 nucleotides match TRBD2. The V gene end was trimmed by 4 bases and the J gene end by 8 bases; junction bases not matched to a gene: 7. CDR3 length: 16 residues. Looked up from germline, CDR1 is SGHNT and CDR2 is YYREEE (reference sequence). The CDR3 DNA follows: TGTGCCAGCAGCGCGGGACTAGCGGGGGGCCTGGATGAGCAGTTCTTC. As protein: CASSAGLAGGLDEQFF.

The chain links TRBV18 to TRBJ1-1; 10 nucleotides agree with TRBD1. This CDR3 is built from 17 residues. Per germline, CDR1 KGHSH and CDR2 LQKENI. V lost 0 bases to trimming and J lost 7 bases; unmatched junction nucleotides: 11. The CDR3 region is CASSPPPTGTGEIEAFF. CDR3 coding DNA: TGTGCCAGCTCACCACCACCTACCGGGACAGGGGAAATTGAAGCTTTCTTT.

This chain connects TRBV29-1 to TRBJ2-5; the D gene is possibly TRBD1 (7 bases). CDR1 and CDR2 (germline): SQVTM, ANQGSEA. V lost 8 bases and J lost 6, with 19 bases in between. The CDR3 contains 13 residues. The CDR3 DNA sequence: TGCAGCTCTGGAGGGGGCCCGGGAAAGACCCAGTACTTC. Amino acid sequence: CSSGGGPGKTQYF.

This clone was recorded only once. Here the CDR3 reads CASSVGGFDTEAFF. In nucleotides, the CDR3 is TGTGCCAGCAGCGTAGGAGGGTTTGACACTGAAGCTTTCTTT. V and J are TRBV9 and TRBJ1-1; D remains unclear. Trimming took off 0 bases at V and 3 bases at J, with 9 bases between the two ends. CDR1 SGDLS and CDR2 YYNGEE come from the germline V gene. There are 14 residues in the CDR3.

J is TRBJ1-1 and V is TRBV24-1; no clear D. CDR1 is KGHDR, CDR2 SFDVKD, per germline. The CDR3 contains 13 residues. The V gene lost 5 bases and the J gene lost 6 bases, with 12 bases spanning the gap. The chain's CDR3 is CATSGEGSSEAFF. In DNA form, the CDR3 reads TGTGCCACCAGTGGGGAAGGGAGCTCTGAAGCTTTCTTT.

The chain couples TRBV7-8 to TRBJ1-1, with 10 bases lining up with TRBD1. This CDR3 region has 15 residues. J gave up 4 bases and V 5 bases, and 7 bases lay outside the gene matches. The germline V gene encodes CDR1 SGHVS and CDR2 FQNEAQ. The CDR3 loop is CASSPWTGGRTEAFF. In DNA, the CDR3 is TGTGCCAGCAGCCCCTGGACAGGGGGTCGCACTGAAGCTTTCTTT.

A remark on this clone: The same CDR3 can be traced to other DNA sequences in this sample. The gene calls are TRBV6-5 and TRBJ1-1, with a tentative D call TRBD1 (6 bases). Germline values: CDR1 MNHEY, CDR2 SVGAGI. The CDR3 runs to 16 residues. The germline V and J ends were trimmed by 2 bases and 1 base, with 14 bases remaining between them. CDR3 DNA sequence: TGTGCCAGCAGTTACGGGAGGGGCAGGGGGAACACTGAAGCTTTCTTT. This sequence encodes CASSYGRGRGNTEAFF.

There are a few counts of this clone. The rearrangement joins TRBV9 to TRBJ1-2; 9 bases map to TRBD1. The CDR3 has 14 residues. Trimming at V came to 3 bases and at J to 6 bases, leaving 6 bases not matched to a gene. In germline, CDR1 is SGDLS, CDR2 YYNGEE. CDR3 nucleotides: TGTGCCAGCAGCGAGGGGTGGACAGGGGATGGCTACACCTTC. Residues: CASSEGWTGDGYTF. Looking up the rest from reference TRBV9 and TRBJ1-2 gives the full variable domain: DSGVTQTPKHLITATGQRVTLRCSPRSGDLSVYWYQQSLDQGLQFLIQYYNGEERAKGNILERFSAQQFPDLHSELNLSSLELGDSALYFCASSEGWTGDGYTFGSGTRLTVV.

V is TRBV6-1 and J is TRBJ2-7; 7 bases map to TRBD1. The CDR3 is 14 amino acids. Losses at the gene ends were 2 bases for V and 3 bases for J; bases not matched to a gene: 4. Germline CDR1 and CDR2: MNHNS and SASEGT. In DNA form, the CDR3 reads TGTGCCAGCAGTGAAACAGGGGTTAACTACGAGCAGTACGTC. Translation: CASSETGVNYEQYV.

This chain joins TRBV10-3 and TRBJ2-2; 7 bases line up with TRBD2. J gave up 5 bases and V 3 bases, and 6 bases lay outside the gene matches. The CDR3 extends over 15 amino acids. CDR1 is ENHRY, CDR2 SYGVKD, per germline. The CDR3 DNA is TGTGCCATCAGTGAACCAGGGAGGGGAACCGGGGAGCTGTTTTTT. Translated: CAISEPGRGTGELFF.

The chain combines TRBV27 with TRBJ1-1; D may be TRBD1 (6 bases). Trimming left V 8 bases short and J 4 bases short, with 29 bases between. Germline-derived CDR1 and CDR2 are MNHEY and SMNVEV (reference sequence). CDR3 length equals 18 residues. The DNA for the CDR3 is TGTGCCAGCGTGGGGGATTCCCCAGACAGGATAGGAGTCACTGAAGCTTTCTTT. Protein sequence: CASVGDSPDRIGVTEAFF.

The chain uses TRBV14 and TRBJ2-3; the D gene is possibly TRBD2 (7 bases). This CDR3 is 15 amino acids long. CDR1 is SGHDN and CDR2 is FVKESK in the germline V gene. Between the trimmed V and J ends, which lost 4 bases and 3 bases, there was a span of 14 bases. CDR3 amino acids: CASSLVGGPTDTQYF. In DNA form, the CDR3 reads TGTGCCAGCAGCCTAGTGGGGGGGCCGACAGATACGCAGTATTTT.

V gene TRBV2 combines with J gene TRBJ1-2, with TRBD1 identical over 7 bases. The V gene end was trimmed by 6 bases and the J gene end by 0 bases; junction bases not matched to a gene: 13. This CDR3 contains 17 residues. The V gene's germline CDR1 is SNHLY and CDR2 FYNNEI. The CDR3 DNA follows: TGTGCCAGCAGGGGGTTGACAGGGTATATTCCTAACTATGGCTACACCTTC. It translates to CASRGLTGYIPNYGYTF.

The chain uses TRBV5-1 and TRBJ2-2; 11 bases map to TRBD2. Germline lookup yields CDR1 SGHRS and CDR2 YFSETQ. V shed 1 base and J 0 bases; nucleotides not matched to a gene: 5. The CDR3 length is 18 residues. The CDR3 DNA reads TGCGCCAGCAGCTTGTTTGCTAGCGGGGGGCCGAACACCGGGGAGCTGTTTTTT. Translation gives CASSLFASGGPNTGELFF.

The rearrangement links TRBV12-3 or TRBV12-4 to TRBJ1-1, with TRBD1 matching 8 bases. CDR3 length: 13 amino acids. J gave up 2 bases and V 7 bases, and 3 bases lay outside the gene matches. The DNA of the CDR3 is TGTGCCAGCATACAGGGGGTAAACACTGAAGCTTTCTTT. Translation: CASIQGVNTEAFF.

This clone was detected only once. The chain joins TRBV7-2 to TRBJ1-4, with 8 positions matching TRBD1. The junction had 9 bases not matched to a gene; V was cut back by 6 bases and J by 3 bases. The CDR3 sequence is 16 residues long. Germline-derived CDR1 and CDR2 are SGHTA and FQGNSA. This chain's CDR3 is CASRGQGAVANEKLFF. CDR3 nucleotides: TGTGCCAGCAGGGGGCAGGGGGCGGTAGCTAATGAAAAACTGTTTTTT.

V usage is TRBV6-5 and J usage is TRBJ1-5, with 7 bases that match TRBD1. CDR1 is MNHEY, CDR2 SVGAGI, per germline. The V and J ends lost 5 bases and 4 bases, in that order; junction bases with no gene match: 5. The length of the CDR3 is 14 residues. The CDR3 reads CASSTGTVNQPQHF. CDR3 sequence (DNA): TGTGCCAGCAGTACCGGGACAGTAAATCAGCCCCAGCATTTT.

The chain couples TRBV6-4 to TRBJ2-1; TRBD1 matches at 9 bases. The CDR3 sequence is 14 residues long. Germline loops: CDR1 MRHNA, CDR2 SNTAGT. J lost 4 bases, V lost 5 bases, and 3 bases had no gene match. The CDR3 sequence is CASSRDRDYNEQFF. CDR3 coding DNA: TGTGCCAGCAGTAGGGACAGGGATTACAATGAGCAGTTCTTC.

This clone came up a few times. J is TRBJ2-1 and V is TRBV30; 14 nucleotides align to TRBD2. The CDR3 runs to 19 residues. Trimming at V came to 0 bases and at J to 7 bases, leaving 14 bases not matched to a gene. Germline CDR1 is GTSNPN and CDR2 is SVGIG (reference sequence). DNA for the CDR3: TGTGCCTGGAGTGTACCGCCCCGACTAGCGGGGGGGTGGATGAATGAGCAGTTCTTC. Translating it yields CAWSVPPRLAGGWMNEQFF.

The genes are TRBV5-4 and TRBJ2-1; 10 nucleotides align to TRBD1. Germline V CDR1 and CDR2: SGHNT, YYREEE (reference sequence). The CDR3 is 15 amino acids. The V gene end was trimmed by 4 bases and the J gene end by 4 bases; junction bases not matched to a gene: 5. CDR3 coding DNA: TGTGCCAGCAGCAAGGACAGGGGGTATTACAATGAGCAGTTCTTC. This gives the protein CASSKDRGYYNEQFF.